Sequencing of this T cell receptor beta chain was carried out in a study of blood T cell repertoires in COVID-19. Across the whole study: Acute and convalescent COVID-19 samples came from the United States, Italy and Spain. PBMCs, B-cell-depleted T cells, or T cells provided the cDNA or gDNA that made up the material.

Germline V gene lookup returns CDR1 LGHDT and CDR2 YNNKEL (reference sequence). The CDR3 contains 14 residues. The ends were cut back, 4 bases at V and 0 bases at J, with 10 bases in the middle. Produced via immunoSEQ multiplex PCR; TCRdb's table is partial and in-frame only. Here the sample spans around 180,000 clones, roughly four fifths being singletons. The source material was peripheral blood. J is TRBJ2-7 and V is TRBV3-1 (or the pseudogene TRBV3-2); D gene ambiguous. This TCR came from a woman between 25 and 40 years old with acute or convalescent COVID-19. The CDR3 nucleotides are TGTGCCAGCAGCCGTCGATCTAGCTCCTACGAGCAGTACTTC. This sequence encodes CASSRRSSSYEQYF.